A selection of T cell receptor beta chains follows, all from one sample in a study of blood T cell repertoires in COVID-19. This table comes from immunoSEQ multiplex PCR, and its TCRdb copy is limited to in-frame clones, with some not included. The sample lists 270,000 or so clones; 75% to 95% were seen once. The specimen was PBMCs or T cells enriched from blood (not recorded which). These receptors all come from a man aged 40-49 years who had been exposed to COVID-19. Each CDR3 is given with its conserved first and last residue. Fields, in order: V gene, clone size, J gene, D gene, CDR3 DNA, CDR3 protein. D genes are given only for firm matches. The size of a clone is reported for some rows only, either as once, few or many, or as a class for expanded clones.

TRBV5-1	-	TRBJ2-7	TRBD1	TGCGCCAGCAGCCGAGAGGGACAGACCTACGAGCAGTACTTC	CASSREGQTYEQYF
TRBV10-2	-	TRBJ1-2	TRBD1	TGCGCCAGCGGAGGGGGACAGGGGGCGGCTCGGAGGGTAAATGGCTACACCTTC	CASGGGQGAARRVNGYTF
TRBV10-1	-	TRBJ2-7	-	TGCGCCAGCAGTGAGTCGACAGGCCCCTACGAGCAGTACTTC	CASSESTGPYEQYF
TRBV5-6	few	TRBJ2-7	TRBD2	TGTGCCAGCAGCTTGGCAGTAGGCGGGAGGTCTACCTACGAGCAGTACTTC	CASSLAVGGRSTYEQYF
TRBV9	-	TRBJ1-2	-	TGTGCCAGCAGCTCCCTTGCGCAGGATTTTAGTGGCTACACCTTC	CASSSLAQDFSGYTF
TRBV21-1	-	TRBJ2-7	-	TGTGCCAGCAGCAAAATTCCCTCCGATTTGGCGGGAGGGGAGTGGGAGCAGTACTTC	CASSKIPSDLAGGEWEQYF
TRBV30	-	TRBJ1-1	TRBD1	TGTGCCTGGAAACCCCCGGGACAGATGAACACTGAAGCTTTCTTT	CAWKPPGQMNTEAFF
TRBV18	-	TRBJ1-2	TRBD1	TGTGCCAGCTCACCTCCGGGACAGAAGCAACAAGGCTACACCTTC	CASSPPGQKQQGYTF
TRBV28	-	TRBJ1-4	TRBD1	TGTGCCAGCAGTATACAGGGGATATGGGGAGAAAAACTGTTTTTT	CASSIQGIWGEKLFF
TRBV19	once	TRBJ2-2	TRBD2	TGTGCCAGTAGCCAAACACGGACTAGCGGGAGGCCCAGCCCTTACACCGGGGAGCTGTTTTTT	CASSQTRTSGRPSPYTGELFF
TRBV7-3	-	TRBJ2-5	TRBD2	TGTGCCAGCAGCTTAGTAGCGGGAGTAGAGACCCAGTACTTC	CASSLVAGVETQYF
TRBV2	-	TRBJ1-2	TRBD1	TGTGCCAGCAGGACAGGGGAATTTTTCTATGGCTACACCTTC	CASRTGEFFYGYTF
TRBV4-2	few	TRBJ2-3	TRBD2	TGTGCCAGCAGCCAGGGACTAGGAACAGATACGCAGTATTTT	CASSQGLGTDTQYF
TRBV27	-	TRBJ2-3	TRBD2	TGTGCCAGCAGTTTTCTCGGCGGGAGCGCTAGCACAGATACGCAGTATTTT	CASSFLGGSASTDTQYF
TRBV10-3	-	TRBJ1-6	TRBD1	TGTACCATCAGGGACGGGACAGGGAATTCACCCCTCCACTTT	CTIRDGTGNSPLHF
TRBV19	-	TRBJ2-3	-	TGTGCCAGTAGTATAGATTCCATGAGCACAGATACGCAGTATTTT	CASSIDSMSTDTQYF
TRBV27	-	TRBJ2-1	TRBD1	TGTGCCAGCAGGCCGGGGACAGATCCCTACAATGAGCAGTTCTTC	CASRPGTDPYNEQFF
TRBV29-1	once	TRBJ1-4	-	TGCAGCGTTGACCGACAGGTTCGTAATGAAAAACTGTTTTTT	CSVDRQVRNEKLFF
TRBV7-9	-	TRBJ2-1	TRBD1	TGTGCCAGCAGCTTACGAGGACAGGGGGCGCGGAATACCTACAATGAGCAGTTCTTC	CASSLRGQGARNTYNEQFF
TRBV5-1	-	TRBJ2-7	TRBD2	TGCGCCAGCAGCTGGAAGACTAGCGGGACCTCCTACGAGCAGTACTTC	CASSWKTSGTSYEQYF
TRBV28	once	TRBJ1-1	-	TGTGCCAGCAGTTTAAGGGTTAGGGGGACTGAAGCTTTCTTT	CASSLRVRGTEAFF
TRBV6-5	-	TRBJ2-3	TRBD1	TGTGCCTTAGAGGCAGGGGGTTGGAAAGATACGCAGTATTTT	CALEAGGWKDTQYF
TRBV5-1	-	TRBJ1-2	TRBD1	TGCGCCAGCAGCTTGGGAAATCTTGTAAAGGGACAGGATAGTGCTGGCTACACCTTC	CASSLGNLVKGQDSAGYTF
TRBV27	-	TRBJ2-1	TRBD2	TGTGCCAGCAGTTCCTTACTAGCGGCCTACAATGAGCAGTTCTTC	CASSSLLAAYNEQFF
TRBV6-5	-	TRBJ2-1	-	TGTGCCAGCAGTTATCGACAGGTTGGTAGTGAGCAGTTCTTC	CASSYRQVGSEQFF
TRBV12-5	-	TRBJ2-1	TRBD2	TGTGCTAGTGGTCCCCCGGGTAGCGGGACGCTCTACAATGAGCAGTTCTTC	CASGPPGSGTLYNEQFF
TRBV9	-	TRBJ2-3	TRBD2	TGTGCCAGCAGCGTCGGGACTAGCGGGAGGCTGTCAGATACGCAGTATTTT	CASSVGTSGRLSDTQYF
TRBV15	-	TRBJ1-1	TRBD1	TGTGCCACCAGCAGAGATTACGTAGGGACAGCAGAAGCTTTCTTT	CATSRDYVGTAEAFF
TRBV2	once	TRBJ1-1	-	TGTGCCAGCAGTGAAAGACAGATTGAAGCTTTCTTT	CASSERQIEAFF
TRBV10-3	-	TRBJ1-2	TRBD1	TGTGCCATGACCGGGACAGGAAATGGCTACACCTTC	CAMTGTGNGYTF
TRBV19	-	TRBJ1-2	TRBD1	TGTGCCAGTAGTATAGAACAGGGGAGCCATGGCTACACCTTC	CASSIEQGSHGYTF
TRBV5-1	-	TRBJ2-1	TRBD2	TGCGCCAGCAGCACCACTAGCGGCTCCTACAATGAGCAGTTCTTC	CASSTTSGSYNEQFF
TRBV6-5	-	TRBJ2-7	-	TGTGCCAGCAGTTACAGGGGGGGGTCGAACTACGAGCAGTACTTC	CASSYRGGSNYEQYF
TRBV7-9	-	TRBJ1-2	TRBD1	TGTGCCAGCAGCTCGTACGGTGACAGGGCAAAAGATAATGGCTACACCTTC	CASSSYGDRAKDNGYTF
TRBV5-1	-	TRBJ1-4	-	TGCGCCAGCAGCGGCGGGCAGCAGAATGAAAAACTGTTTTTT	CASSGGQQNEKLFF
TRBV19	once	TRBJ2-1	TRBD2	TGTGCCAGTAGTACCCTCTGGAAGCGGGAGTCCTACAATGAGCAGTTCTTC	CASSTLWKRESYNEQFF
TRBV27	-	TRBJ2-5	TRBD2	TGTGCCACCAAACAAGCGGGAGTGGAGACCCAGTACTTC	CATKQAGVETQYF
TRBV28	-	TRBJ2-7	-	TGTGCCAGCAGCCCCCAGAACTCCTACGAGCAGTACTTC	CASSPQNSYEQYF
TRBV6-4	once	TRBJ1-2	-	TGTGCCAGCAGCTCCGACACCTATGGCTACACCTTC	CASSSDTYGYTF
TRBV13	-	TRBJ2-7	TRBD2	TGTGCCAGCAGCTCATTCGGGGGGAACGAGCAGTACTTC	CASSSFGGNEQYF
TRBV11-3	-	TRBJ2-5	-	TGTGCCAGCACCATAAAAGCTTACCAAGAGACCCAGTACTTC	CASTIKAYQETQYF
TRBV28	-	TRBJ1-2	-	TGTGCCAGCAGTTTATTAAGCAGGGGCGATGCTAACTATGGCTACACCTTC	CASSLLSRGDANYGYTF
TRBV18	once	TRBJ2-6	-	TGTGCCAGCTCATGGTCGGGGAACTCTGGGGCCAACGTCCTGACTTTC	CASSWSGNSGANVLTF
TRBV2	-	TRBJ2-5	TRBD1	TGTGCCAGCAGTGAAGAGACAGGGGAAGAGACCCAGTACTTC	CASSEETGEETQYF
TRBV25-1	-	TRBJ2-7	-	TGTGCCAGCACCGGAGGCGGCTACGAGCAGTACTTC	CASTGGGYEQYF
TRBV27	-	TRBJ1-2	-	TGTGCCAGCAGTTCAAGCCAGGTCAATGGCTACACCTTC	CASSSSQVNGYTF
TRBV12-3/TRBV12-4	-	TRBJ2-7	-	TGTGCCAGCAGCACCCCAGGGGACTACGAGCAGTACTTC	CASSTPGDYEQYF
TRBV30	-	TRBJ2-2	-	TGTGCCTGGACGTATGAACGGGTTCTTCGGCTGACCGGGGAGCTGTTTTTT	CAWTYERVLRLTGELFF
TRBV5-1	-	TRBJ2-7	-	TGCGCCAGCAGCCGGACGGGAACCTCCTACGAGCAGTACTTC	CASSRTGTSYEQYF
TRBV25-1	-	TRBJ1-1	TRBD1	TGTGCCAGCAGTGAAATTGGGACAGGGGCGAACACTGAAGCTTTCTTT	CASSEIGTGANTEAFF
TRBV5-1	once	TRBJ2-3	TRBD1	TGCGCCAGCAGCTTAACAGGGGTTGGGGATACGCAGTATTTT	CASSLTGVGDTQYF
TRBV19	once	TRBJ2-3	-	TGTGCCAGTAGTATCGGAGATACGCAGTATTTT	CASSIGDTQYF
TRBV28	-	TRBJ2-7	-	TGTGCCAGCAGCTTGGGACAAGTCTACGAGCAGTACTTC	CASSLGQVYEQYF
TRBV5-1	-	TRBJ1-6	TRBD1	TGCGCCAGCAGGTGGGGACAGGATAATTCACCCCTCCACTTT	CASRWGQDNSPLHF
TRBV18	-	TRBJ1-5	-	TGTGCCAGCTCACCTTACGGGAATAGCAATCAGCCCCAGCATTTT	CASSPYGNSNQPQHF
TRBV11-3	-	TRBJ2-5	TRBD1	TGTGCCAGCAGCGGACGGGACAGGGGCGAGACCCAGTACTTC	CASSGRDRGETQYF
TRBV4-2	-	TRBJ1-6	TRBD1	TGTGCCAGCAGCCGGGAATACAGGGGGCTTTCACCCCTCCACTTT	CASSREYRGLSPLHF
TRBV5-6	few	TRBJ2-7	TRBD1	TGTGCCAGCAGCCTAGGGGGCGGCAACGAGCAGTACTTC	CASSLGGGNEQYF
TRBV5-1	-	TRBJ1-6	-	TGCGCCAGCAGCTCCGTATCCGGGGGGTGGGGTTCACGACCCCTCCACTTT	CASSSVSGGWGSRPLHF